These T cell receptor beta chains were read from a single sample in a study of blood T cell repertoires in COVID-19. The method was immunoSEQ multiplex PCR; TCRdb's version includes in-frame clones alone and lacks a portion of them. The sample consists of about 210,000 clones, around nine tenths of them appearing once. Material for sequencing was peripheral blood. The receptors originated from a woman in her 40s with acute or convalescent COVID-19. Both conserved end residues are part of each CDR3. The D gene is left open where the match is weak. Only some rows state a clone size, as once, few, many or a class for expanded clones.

j_call	v_call	d_call	clone_size	cdr3_nt	cdr3_aa
TRBJ2-1	TRBV5-1	TRBD1	NA	TGCGCCAGCAGCTTACAGGGGACCTCCGGGAATGAGCAGTTCTTC	CASSLQGTSGNEQFF
TRBJ1-4	TRBV3-1/TRBV3-2	NA	NA	TGTGCCAGCAGCCTAGGGGTTGGCAATGAAAAACTGTTTTTT	CASSLGVGNEKLFF
TRBJ1-1	TRBV5-1	NA	NA	TGCGCCAGCAGCTTGACCGGGAACACTGAAGCTTTCTTT	CASSLTGNTEAFF
TRBJ1-4	TRBV4-1	NA	NA	TGCGCCAGCAGCCAAGCTCTAAATGAAAAACTGTTTTTT	CASSQALNEKLFF
TRBJ1-2	TRBV9	TRBD1	NA	TGTGCCAGCAGCGTCGACACAGGGGGACCTTATGGCTACACCTTC	CASSVDTGGPYGYTF
TRBJ2-2	TRBV2	NA	NA	TGTGCCAGCAGGGGGGGTCCGAACACCGGGGAGCTGTTTTTT	CASRGGPNTGELFF
TRBJ2-1	TRBV12-3/TRBV12-4	TRBD2	NA	TGTGCCAGCAGCCGGACTAGCCTTGAGCAGTTCTTC	CASSRTSLEQFF
TRBJ2-1	TRBV11-2	TRBD2	NA	TGTGCCAGCAGCTTCTCGAGCGGGGTCTACAATGAGCAGTTCTTC	CASSFSSGVYNEQFF
TRBJ1-5	TRBV11-2	NA	NA	TGTGCCAGCAGCTTAGGCCGCGGCAGTCGCAATCAGCCCCAGCATTTT	CASSLGRGSRNQPQHF
TRBJ1-2	TRBV13	NA	NA	TGTGCCAGCAGAGCACGAAGAGGTCTTGGCTACACCTTC	CASRARRGLGYTF
TRBJ1-4	TRBV5-6	NA	NA	TGTGCCAGCAGCTTCCTCGGGGGGCTTCAAAATGAAAAACTGTTTTTT	CASSFLGGLQNEKLFF
TRBJ2-1	TRBV2	TRBD1	NA	TGTGCCAGCACCGTGATTCGGGACAGGGGAATGGAGTTGCTCGATGAGCAGTTCTTC	CASTVIRDRGMELLDEQFF
TRBJ2-2	TRBV7-8	NA	NA	TGTGCCAGCAGCTTATGGGGGGTGGTCACCGGGGAGCTGTTTTTT	CASSLWGVVTGELFF
TRBJ1-2	TRBV7-9	NA	once	TGTGCCAGCAGCTTAAAGACAGATTATGGCTACACCTTC	CASSLKTDYGYTF
TRBJ1-2	TRBV6-5	TRBD1	few	TGTGCCAGCAGGACAGGGGCCTTCTATGGCTACACCTTC	CASRTGAFYGYTF
TRBJ2-2	TRBV2	TRBD1	once	TGTGCCAGCAGTGCGACCGGGACAGGGGCGTTCACCGGGGAGCTGTTTTTT	CASSATGTGAFTGELFF
TRBJ2-2	TRBV10-3	NA	NA	TGTGCCATCAGTGAGGGGGGGGGCCTGAACACCGGGGAGCTGTTTTTT	CAISEGGGLNTGELFF
TRBJ1-1	TRBV6-5	NA	NA	TGTGCCAGCAGTTTTATTGGGCAGTTGAACACTGAAGCTTTCTTT	CASSFIGQLNTEAFF
TRBJ1-2	TRBV6-6	NA	few	TGTGCCAGCAGTTACCTTGGACTAGACTATGGCTACACCTTC	CASSYLGLDYGYTF
TRBJ2-5	TRBV10-3	NA	NA	TGTGCCATCAGTGAGTCTGATACTAGCCAGAGGCCGTACTTC	CAISESDTSQRPYF
TRBJ1-3	TRBV6-5	NA	NA	TGTGCGACGGCTCGCGGGGGCTCTGGAAACACCATATATTTT	CATARGGSGNTIYF
TRBJ1-6	TRBV2	TRBD1	NA	TGTGCCAGCAAACCAACGGACAGGGGGCAATATTCACCCCTCCACTTT	CASKPTDRGQYSPLHF
TRBJ2-6	TRBV4-1	TRBD1	once	TGCGCCAGCACTCCGGGACAGTACTCTGGGGCCAACGTCCTGACTTTC	CASTPGQYSGANVLTF
TRBJ1-2	TRBV28	TRBD1	NA	TGTGCCAGCAGCCAGGGACAGAACTATGGCTACACCTTC	CASSQGQNYGYTF
TRBJ1-2	TRBV5-8	NA	NA	TGTGCCAGCAGCTTGTCAGGGCGCGGCTACACCTTC	CASSLSGRGYTF
TRBJ2-1	TRBV11-2	TRBD2	NA	TGTGCCAGCAGCTCCCACGTAGCGGGGGGGCCAGGCGATGAGCAGTTCTTC	CASSSHVAGGPGDEQFF
TRBJ2-3	TRBV9	TRBD2	once	TGTGCCAGCAGCCCCACTAGCGCAGATACGCAGTATTTT	CASSPTSADTQYF
TRBJ1-4	TRBV27	NA	NA	TGTGCCAGCAGTTTATCGCCAGGGTCGAATGAAAAACTGTTTTTT	CASSLSPGSNEKLFF
TRBJ1-2	TRBV5-1	NA	NA	TGCGCCAGCAGCCTACGTTCAGGGAACAATGGCTACACCTTC	CASSLRSGNNGYTF
TRBJ2-2	TRBV19	TRBD2	NA	TGTGCCAGTAGTCGGGGGGGACACCGGGAGCTGTTTTTT	CASSRGGHRELFF
TRBJ2-3	TRBV5-8	TRBD2	NA	TGTGCCAGCAGCCGTAGACTAGCGGGGGCAGATACGCAGTATTTT	CASSRRLAGADTQYF
TRBJ1-2	TRBV7-2	NA	NA	TGTGCCAGCAATGGGGACACCTTTAACTATGGCTACACCTTC	CASNGDTFNYGYTF
TRBJ2-2	TRBV6-4	TRBD2	NA	TGTGCCAGCAGTGATTCGGCGGGGGGGCCCTCCACCGGGGAGCTGTTTTTT	CASSDSAGGPSTGELFF
TRBJ2-5	TRBV5-6	TRBD1	NA	TGTGCCAGCAGCCCCAGGGGGCGTTGGGAGACCCAGTACTTC	CASSPRGRWETQYF
TRBJ2-2	TRBV3-1/TRBV3-2	NA	NA	TGTGCCAGCAGCCAAGCGCATGGAACGTCAGGGGTTAGAACCGGGGAGCTGTTTTTT	CASSQAHGTSGVRTGELFF
TRBJ2-1	TRBV2	NA	NA	TGTGCCAGCAGCGACAGTGATGAGCAGTTCTTC	CASSDSDEQFF
TRBJ2-5	TRBV6-6	NA	few	TGTGCCAGCTCCAGGGGTGGTGGCAGGGCAGAGACCCAGTACTTC	CASSRGGGRAETQYF
TRBJ1-3	TRBV5-1	TRBD1	NA	TGCGCCAGCTGCACCGGGACAGGGGCTGGAAACACCATATATTTT	CASCTGTGAGNTIYF
TRBJ2-3	TRBV2	TRBD2	NA	TGTGCCAGCAGTGATCCAGCTAGCGGGAGCACAGATACGCAGTATTTT	CASSDPASGSTDTQYF
TRBJ1-1	TRBV6-5	NA	NA	TGTGCCAGCAGTTACTCGCGGTCGGGAACTGAAGCTTTCTTT	CASSYSRSGTEAFF
TRBJ1-3	TRBV6-2/TRBV6-3	TRBD1	NA	TGTGCCAGCAGTTACATCCGGACAGGGGCAATCAGAAACACCATATATTTT	CASSYIRTGAIRNTIYF
TRBJ2-5	TRBV7-2	TRBD2	NA	TGTGCCAGCACCTTAACCGGGGGGGCCTTTTTAGAGACCCAGTACTTC	CASTLTGGAFLETQYF
TRBJ2-5	TRBV5-1	TRBD2	NA	TGCGCCAGCCGCAGTCGGACTAGCGCCCTCCAAGAGACCCAGTACTTC	CASRSRTSALQETQYF
TRBJ2-5	TRBV18	NA	NA	TGTGCCAGCTCGGGGCAGAAGGGTGAGACCCAGTACTTC	CASSGQKGETQYF
TRBJ1-1	TRBV25-1	NA	NA	TGTGCCAGCAGTCACAGGGTAGGTGAAGCTTTCTTT	CASSHRVGEAFF
TRBJ2-5	TRBV9	TRBD1	once	TGTGCCAGCAGCGCCCCGGGACAGTCGTGGGAGACCCAGTACTTC	CASSAPGQSWETQYF
TRBJ1-1	TRBV6-5	NA	NA	TGTGCCAGCAGTTGGAGGGGAACTGAAGCTTTCTTT	CASSWRGTEAFF
TRBJ1-2	TRBV9	NA	NA	TGTGCCAGCAGCGTAGGGCCTGCCAATGGCTACACCTTC	CASSVGPANGYTF
TRBJ1-1	TRBV19	NA	NA	TGTGCCAGTAGGAGGGCTTCTGAGACTGAAGCTTTCTTT	CASRRASETEAFF
TRBJ1-4	TRBV10-1	NA	NA	TGCGCCAGCAGTGGGAACAGTTTTCCTGAAAAACTGTTTTTT	CASSGNSFPEKLFF
TRBJ2-6	TRBV2	NA	NA	TGTGCCAGCAGGTGGGCAGACTCTGGGGCCAACGTCCTGACTTTC	CASRWADSGANVLTF
TRBJ1-1	TRBV30	TRBD1	NA	TGTGCCTGGAGTGTGCCCCCAGGGGGAGCTTTCTTT	CAWSVPPGGAFF
TRBJ2-2	TRBV5-5	NA	NA	TGTGCCAGCAGCTGGGACTTCCTCGGCGGGGAGCTGTTTTTT	CASSWDFLGGELFF
TRBJ1-2	TRBV7-6	TRBD1	NA	TGTGCCAGCAGCTTAAAACCCGCAGGGGGGTTATTAGGCTACACCTTC	CASSLKPAGGLLGYTF
TRBJ1-2	TRBV18	NA	NA	TGTGCCAGCTCACCACCTCCCCCAGATGGCTACACCTTC	CASSPPPPDGYTF
TRBJ2-5	TRBV7-3	TRBD2	NA	TGTGCCAGCAGCTTAATTTCCACGGGAGGGGGAGAGACCCAGTACTTC	CASSLISTGGGETQYF
TRBJ2-1	TRBV2	TRBD2	NA	TGTGCCAGCAGTTCCCCTACTAGCGGGGGAAACAATGAGCAGTTCTTC	CASSSPTSGGNNEQFF
TRBJ1-2	TRBV19	TRBD1	NA	TGTGCCAGTAGTCCCGGGACAGCCTATGGCTACACCTTC	CASSPGTAYGYTF
TRBJ1-3	TRBV2	NA	NA	TGTGCCAGCAGTTCCCAGGGGACTGGAAACACCATATATTTT	CASSSQGTGNTIYF